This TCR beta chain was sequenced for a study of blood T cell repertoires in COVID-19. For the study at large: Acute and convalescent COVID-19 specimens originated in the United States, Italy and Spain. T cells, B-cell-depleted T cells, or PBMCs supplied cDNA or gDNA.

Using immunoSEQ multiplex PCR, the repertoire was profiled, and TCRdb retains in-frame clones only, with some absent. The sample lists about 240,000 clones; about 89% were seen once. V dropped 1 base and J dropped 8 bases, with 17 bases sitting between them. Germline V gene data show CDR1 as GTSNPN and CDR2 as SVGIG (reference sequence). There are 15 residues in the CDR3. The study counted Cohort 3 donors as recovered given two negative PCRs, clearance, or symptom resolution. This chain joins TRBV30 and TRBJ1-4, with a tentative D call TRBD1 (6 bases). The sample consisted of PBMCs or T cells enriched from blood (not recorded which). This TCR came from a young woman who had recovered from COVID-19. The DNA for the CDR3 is TGTGCCTGGAGTGCCTACAGGGCGCAGGGGGAAAAACTGTTTTTT. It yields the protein CAWSAYRAQGEKLFF.